The source of this T cell receptor beta chain is a study of T cell repertoires in cytomegalovirus infection. About the study: Public TCR beta signatures were indicative of both CMV infection and a matching HLA type. Whole-study results and caveats: In two of eight donors, the top clonotype was HLA-C-restricted CMV-specific. The study identified carriers of CMV plus the relevant HLA from cumulative public TCR beta family frequency.

Germline CDR1 is DFQATT and CDR2 is SNEGSKA (reference sequence). The CDR3 loop spans 12 amino acids. V lost 6 bases, J lost 4 bases, and 12 bases lay in between. TCRdb passed the reads through MiXCR, listing each CDR3 protein once. The data show about 140,000 distinct CDR3 sequences, with 5.5% to 7% seen just once and around 17% held by the top ten. In the case of this clonotype: Its target is not known.

This chain joins TRBV20-1 and TRBJ1-2; the D is unclear. The source material was PBMCs. The clonotype originates from a human donor in good health (CMV status not recorded). Some clones in this sample may be carry-over from other donors' samples. Here the CDR3 DNA reads TGCAGTGCGGGCTCCCTTTCCTATGGCTACACCTTC. Amino acids: CSAGSLSYGYTF.